A single sample is the source of the 10 T cell receptor beta chains below, sequenced in a study of T cells after yellow fever vaccination (dated by TCRdb to the late 2010s). Libraries were prepared through 5' RACE. The sequencer was an Illumina NovaSeq 6000. TCRdb cleaned the public reads at Q25 with fastp, built clones with MiXCR and kept in-frame beta chains. Rows are unified per CDR3 protein, each entry keeping the most common DNA and genes. The sample table holds 230,000 or so distinct CDR3 sequences, of which approximately 3.5% were seen once. Around a fifth of the sample comes from the top ten. The meaning of the sample's treatment or condition label: live attenuated yellow fever vaccine strain. The sequencing used PBMCs, collected 15 days after the yellow fever booster vaccination. The receptors derive from a man younger than 35 who received the YFV17D yellow fever vaccine.

This clonotype was seen ten or more times. The V gene is TRBV7-9, the J gene TRBJ1-2; D not resolved. Germline values: CDR1 SEHNR, CDR2 FQNEAQ (reference sequence). V was shortened by 6 bases and J by 0 bases, with 8 bases between the two germline ends. The CDR3 covers 13 residues. The CDR3 bases are TGTGCCAGCAGTAAAGTCGCTAACTATGGCTACACCTTC. Translated, it gives CASSKVANYGYTF.

This clonotype has at least ten counts. This sequence joins TRBV7-8 and TRBJ2-5; D is undetermined. Germline CDR1 SGHVS, CDR2 FQNEAQ. This CDR3 has 15 amino acids. V was pared by 2 bases and J by 1 base, with 11 bases between. The CDR3 here is CASSLTNPLQETQYF. CDR3 DNA sequence: TGTGCCAGCAGCTTAACGAACCCACTCCAAGAGACCCAGTACTTC.

Ten or more counts support this clonotype. The chain joins TRBV20-1 to TRBJ2-7; D unclear. Trimming took off 5 bases at V and 3 bases at J, with 5 bases between the two ends. CDR3 length equals 10 residues. CDR1 is DFQATT and CDR2 is SNEGSKA in the germline V gene (reference sequence). This chain's CDR3 is CSAWGYEQYF. The CDR3 DNA sequence: TGCAGTGCTTGGGGCTACGAGCAGTACTTC.

This clonotype has just a few counts. The chain couples TRBV4-2 to TRBJ1-2; D is undetermined. Germline lookup yields CDR1 LGHNA and CDR2 YNFKEQ. Trimming left V 0 bases short and J 6 bases short, with 14 bases between. The CDR3 loop spans 15 amino acids. The DNA for the CDR3 is TGTGCCAGCAGCCAAGAGTTTCCGGGTCTGGATGGCTACACCTTC. It codes for CASSQEFPGLDGYTF.

This clonotype was found many times. The chain links TRBV7-2 to TRBJ2-3; D unresolved. The length of the CDR3 is 13 residues. The germline V gene has CDR1 SGHTA and CDR2 FQGNSA. The germline V and J ends were trimmed by 3 bases and 5 bases, with 9 bases remaining between them. The CDR3 nucleotides read TGTGCCAGCAGCTTGGTAGTTATAGATACGCAGTATTTT. This gives the protein CASSLVVIDTQYF.

This clonotype was picked up many times. The chain recombines TRBV7-9 with TRBJ2-5, with D perhaps TRBD1 (5 bases). Germline assignment: CDR1 SEHNR and CDR2 FQNEAQ (reference sequence). The CDR3 totals 16 residues. With 5 bases removed from V and 1 base from J, the gap between germline ends came to 17 bases. CDR3 DNA: TGTGCCAGCAGCCCTCCCCCAGGGCAATCCCAAGAGACCCAGTACTTC. Its translation: CASSPPPGQSQETQYF.

In its sample, this clonotype was seen a few times. V is TRBV4-1 and J is TRBJ2-3, with D possibly being TRBD2 (5 bases). The CDR3 spans 15 residues. V was clipped by 6 bases and J by 6 bases, with 19 bases between them. The germline gives CDR1 MGHRA, CDR2 YSYEKL. CDR3: CASSRAGGLADTQYF. In nucleotides, the CDR3 is TGCGCCAGCAGTCGCGCCGGAGGTTTAGCCGATACGCAGTATTTT.

This clonotype was recorded many times. V usage is TRBV5-1 and J usage is TRBJ2-3; D perhaps matches TRBD2 (5 bases). V lost 1 base, J lost 6 bases, and 15 bases lay in between. The germline CDR1 and CDR2 sequences are SGHRS and YFSETQ. The CDR3 length is 15 residues. The CDR3 protein is CASSLSSKEADTQYF. The CDR3 coding sequence is TGCGCCAGCAGCTTGTCCTCGAAGGAGGCGGATACGCAGTATTTT.

This clonotype was detected ten times or more. The rearrangement joins TRBV2 to TRBJ2-1; TRBD2 matches at 8 bases. V shed 8 bases, J shed 0 bases, and the junction held 9 bases outside the gene matches. Per germline, CDR1 SNHLY and CDR2 FYNNEI. This CDR3 is built from 16 residues. The CDR3 DNA reads TGTGCCAGCGTGGATAGCGGGGTCAGCTCCTACAATGAGCAGTTCTTC. Its translation: CASVDSGVSSYNEQFF.

This clonotype was detected ten times or more. V usage is TRBV7-2 and J usage is TRBJ1-1, with TRBD1 identical over 8 bases. This CDR3 is 13 amino acids long. Trimming at V came to 5 bases and at J to 4 bases, leaving 3 bases not matched to a gene. Germline CDR1 and CDR2: SGHTA and FQGNSA. The CDR3 protein is CASSIQGATEAFF. The CDR3 nucleotides are TGTGCCAGCAGCATCCAGGGGGCCACTGAAGCTTTCTTT. The whole variable domain, filled in from reference TRBV7-2 and TRBJ1-1, reads GAGVSQSPSNKVTEKGKDVELRCDPISGHTALYWYRQSLGQGLEFLIYFQGNSAPDKSGLPSDRFSAERTGGSVSTLTIQRTQQEDSAVYLCASSIQGATEAFFGQGTRLTVV.